Below, 22 T cell receptor beta chains from the same sample are listed, as sequenced in a study of cytomegalovirus exposure and HLA in healthy donors (dated 2017 in TCRdb). The method was the immunoSEQ multiplex PCR assay. For the multiplex PCR, a mixture combining 60 forward primers for TCR Vbeta segments and 13 reverse primers for TCR Jbeta segments was used. Sourced from immuneACCESS, this table was stored by TCRdb with only in-frame sequences that have V and J called. A share of the clones is absent; for the studies checked, an unresolved V gene accounts for under half, and the remainder has no known explanation. This sample holds around 160,000 clones; approximately 82% were observed only once. The ten most abundant clones make up around 4.9% of the sample. The sequenced material came from PBMCs. These TCRs come from a male donor in good health and CMV-seronegative.

V is TRBV2 and J is TRBJ1-3; tentative D call: TRBD1 (5 bases). Trimming removed 6 bases from V and 5 bases from J, with 11 bases in between. The germline V gene encodes CDR1 SNHLY and CDR2 FYNNEI. The CDR3 is made up of 13 amino acids. Written as DNA, the CDR3 is TGTGCCAGCAGCGCTGACAGCCGAAACACCATATATTTT. This translates into CASSADSRNTIYF.

This clone was observed a few times. V is TRBV7-2 and J is TRBJ2-6; D perhaps matches TRBD2 (5 bases). Trimming took 0 bases from V and 4 from J, leaving 10 bases between them. The CDR3 sequence is 16 residues long. Per germline, CDR1 SGHTA and CDR2 FQGNSA. CDR3: CASSLAVGGGANVLTF. Written as DNA, the CDR3 is TGTGCCAGCAGCTTAGCCGTCGGCGGGGGGGCCAACGTCCTGACTTTC.

This clone showed up just once. The J gene is TRBJ1-6, the V gene TRBV6-4; 7 bases map to TRBD1. J lost 8 bases, V lost 4 bases, and 8 bases had no gene match. This CDR3 region has 15 residues. In germline, CDR1 is MRHNA, CDR2 SNTAGT. CDR3 DNA sequence: TGTGCCAGCAGTGGGAGGGGGCGCGTTGATTCACCCCTCCACTTT. It is translated as CASSGRGRVDSPLHF.

The rearrangement uses TRBV28 and TRBJ1-5, with D tentatively TRBD1 (5 bases). V dropped 5 bases and J dropped 2 bases, with 22 bases sitting between them. The CDR3 covers 18 residues. CDR1 MDHEN and CDR2 SYDVKM come from the germline V gene. The CDR3, as DNA: TGTGCCAGCAGTCCCCCTCGTAGGGCAGGGCCAGGCAATCAGCCCCAGCATTTT. It is translated as CASSPPRRAGPGNQPQHF.

The chain has TRBV5-1 and TRBJ2-6, with 7 bases aligning to TRBD1. With 0 bases clipped from V and 2 bases from J, the junction kept 5 bases outside the gene matches. The CDR3 runs 17 residues. Germline CDR1 and CDR2: SGHRS and YFSETQ. The chain's CDR3 is CASSLGPGGAGANVLTF. The CDR3 DNA follows: TGCGCCAGCAGCTTGGGTCCAGGGGGAGCTGGGGCCAACGTCCTGACTTTC. The full variable domain, completed using reference TRBV5-1 and TRBJ2-6, is KAGVTQTPRYLIKTRGQQVTLSCSPISGHRSVSWYQQTPGQGLQFLFEYFSETQRNKGNFPGRFSGRQFSNSRSEMNVSTLELGDSALYLCASSLGPGGAGANVLTFGAGSRLTVL.

This chain connects TRBV5-4 to TRBJ2-7, with D possibly TRBD2 on 6 matching bases. From germline, CDR1 is SGHNT and CDR2 YYREEE (reference sequence). The CDR3 loop spans 12 amino acids. The V gene lost 3 bases and the J gene lost 6 bases, with 10 bases spanning the gap. CDR3: CASSSTRREQYF. The CDR3 region has the DNA TGTGCCAGCAGCTCGACTAGACGCGAGCAGTACTTC. Combining the CDR3 with reference TRBV5-4 and TRBJ2-7 gives the whole variable domain ETGVTQSPTHLIKTRGQQVTLRCSSQSGHNTVSWYQQALGQGPQFIFQYYREEENGRGNFPPRFSGLQFPNYSSELNVNALELDDSALYLCASSSTRREQYFGPGTRLTVT.

Worth noting for this clone: Likely a read error: the CDR3 ends without its conserved phenylalanine or tryptophan. The chain recombines TRBV28 with TRBJ1-5, with TRBD1 identical over 12 bases. V shed 3 bases, J shed 7 bases, and the junction held 4 bases outside the gene matches. The CDR3 has 15 residues. From germline, CDR1 is MDHEN and CDR2 SYDVKM. In nucleotides, the CDR3 is TGTGCCAGCAGTTTGGGACAGGGGGCCTGGCAGCCCCAGCATTCT. This codes for CASSLGQGAWQPQHS.

The chain combines TRBV7-8 with TRBJ2-5; the match to TRBD1 covers 7 bases. The CDR3 has 14 residues. The J segment lost 3 bases and the V segment lost 5 bases, leaving 6 bases of the junction unmatched. Germline CDR1 and CDR2: SGHVS and FQNEAQ. CDR3 in amino acids: CASSVTTGKETQYF. CDR3 DNA: TGTGCCAGCAGCGTCACGACAGGGAAAGAGACCCAGTACTTC. Full variable domain (rest looked up from reference TRBV7-8 and TRBJ2-5): GAGVSQSPRYKVAKRGQDVALRCDPISGHVSLFWYQQALGQGPEFLTYFQNEAQLDKSGLPSDRFFAERPEGSVSTLKIQRTQQEDSAVYLCASSVTTGKETQYFGPGTRLLVL.

Comments on this clone: Sequence at one end of the junction differs from germline and may be a read error. V gene TRBV14 combines with J gene TRBJ2-2; weak D call: TRBD2 (5 bases). This CDR3 is 14 amino acids long. Germline V gene sequence: CDR1 SGHDN, CDR2 FVKESK. CDR3 DNA: TGTGCCAGCAGCGGACTTGTGAACAGCGGGGAGCTGTTTTTT. This gives the protein CASSGLVNSGELFF.

This clone was observed a handful of times. The V call is TRBV15, the J call TRBJ2-3; TRBD2 aligns across 7 bases. Germline V lookup: CDR1 LNHNV, CDR2 YYDKDF (reference sequence). Germline trimming cut 3 bases from V and 0 bases from J; bases unmatched to any gene: 3. The CDR3 is 15 amino acids. The CDR3: CATSSLAASTDTQYF. The CDR3 nucleotides are TGTGCCACCAGCAGTCTAGCGGCTAGCACAGATACGCAGTATTTT.

The gene calls are TRBV4-1 and TRBJ1-5, with D unresolved. Deletions cut 1 base from V and 4 bases from J, with 8 bases between. Germline CDR1 is MGHRA and CDR2 is YSYEKL. This CDR3 has 14 residues. The CDR3 DNA reads TGCGCCAGCAGCCAAGTCCCCGGGAATCAGCCCCAGCATTTT. This gives the protein CASSQVPGNQPQHF.

V is TRBV5-1 and J is TRBJ2-5, with TRBD1 as a possible D gene (5 bases). The V gene's germline CDR1 is SGHRS and CDR2 YFSETQ. V lost 4 bases and J lost 3, with 7 bases in between. This CDR3 region has 12 residues. Written as DNA, the CDR3 is TGCGCCAGCAGCCTCAGGGAAGAGACCCAGTACTTC. Translated, it gives CASSLREETQYF.

This chain connects TRBV28 to TRBJ2-5; a possible D gene is TRBD2 (6 bases). Looked up from germline, CDR1 is MDHEN and CDR2 is SYDVKM. This CDR3 is built from 15 residues. The ends were cut back, 8 bases at V and 3 bases at J, with 19 bases in the middle. CDR3 region: CASRPRLAKEETQYF. CDR3 sequence (DNA): TGTGCCAGCCGACCCAGGCTAGCGAAGGAAGAGACCCAGTACTTC.

The chain recombines TRBV5-4 with TRBJ2-7, with 9 bases aligning to TRBD1. Germline values: CDR1 SGHNT, CDR2 YYREEE (reference sequence). V was pared by 0 bases and J by 5 bases, with 9 bases of the junction left unmatched. This CDR3 is 16 amino acids long. CDR3 loop: CASSLDLGTGRNEQYF. CDR3 sequence (DNA): TGTGCCAGCAGCTTGGATCTCGGGACAGGGCGTAACGAGCAGTACTTC.

A few counts support this clone. J is TRBJ2-2 and V is TRBV9, with TRBD1 matching 11 bases. The V segment lost 4 bases and the J segment 5 bases; nucleotides outside the gene matches: 4. The germline V gene has CDR1 SGDLS and CDR2 YYNGEE. CDR3 size: 15 residues. For the CDR3, the DNA is TGTGCCAGCAGCTTGGGACAGGGGGTGACCGGGGAGCTGTTTTTT. This codes for CASSLGQGVTGELFF.

The table lists this clone with a few counts. The CDR3 DNA is TGTGCCAGTAGTATAGGGCTAGCGGGGGATACGCAGTATTTT. It is translated as CASSIGLAGDTQYF. The chain combines TRBV19 with TRBJ2-3; 9 bases align to TRBD2. V lost 1 base and J lost 6; bases outside the gene matches: 2. The CDR3 has 14 amino acids. Germline V gene lookup returns CDR1 LNHDA and CDR2 SQIVND (reference sequence).

This clone has more than one count but fewer than ten. The genes are TRBV9 and TRBJ2-2; maybe TRBD1 (7 bases). CDR1 and CDR2 (germline): SGDLS, YYNGEE. The CDR3 is 14 amino acids. V was shortened by 0 bases and J by 5 bases, with 8 bases between the two germline ends. The CDR3 DNA reads TGTGCCAGCAGCGTAGCAGGGGGGACCGGGGAGCTGTTTTTT. Amino acids: CASSVAGGTGELFF.

The chain combines TRBV29-1 with TRBJ2-2; maybe TRBD2 (5 bases). V dropped 3 bases and J dropped 3 bases, with 11 bases sitting between them. Germline CDR1 and CDR2: SQVTM and ANQGSEA. The CDR3 loop spans 14 amino acids. As DNA, the CDR3 is TGCAGCGTTGATCGGGGAAGGGACACCGGGGAGCTGTTTTTT. This codes for CSVDRGRDTGELFF.

The V and J genes are TRBV27 and TRBJ2-2; 12 bases map to TRBD1. The CDR3 has 17 amino acids. The germline gives CDR1 MNHEY, CDR2 SMNVEV (reference sequence). V gave up 7 bases and J gave up 2 bases; unmatched junction bases: 8. The CDR3 DNA reads TGTGCCAGCACCTACGGGACAGGGGGCGCAAACACCGGGGAGCTGTTTTTT. This encodes CASTYGTGGANTGELFF.

V usage is TRBV28 and J usage is TRBJ2-1; 16 bases fit TRBD2. CDR3 length: 18 amino acids. The junction had 11 bases not matched to a gene; V was cut back by 7 bases and J by 5 bases. CDR1 is MDHEN and CDR2 is SYDVKM in the germline V gene. CDR3 sequence: CASNLGLAGGPFNNEQFF. CDR3 nucleotide sequence: TGTGCCAGCAACCTGGGACTAGCGGGAGGGCCTTTTAACAATGAGCAGTTCTTC.

As regards this clone: At one end the junction does not follow the germline gene, possibly because of a read error. The rearrangement uses TRBV14 and TRBJ2-3; no clear D gene. The germline gives CDR1 SGHDN, CDR2 FVKESK. This CDR3 has 13 amino acids. CDR3 protein: CASSQVGSVKHSF. In DNA, the CDR3 is TGTGCCAGCAGCCAAGTCGGGTCAGTAAAGCATAGTTTT.

The chain uses TRBV7-2 and TRBJ1-5; 8 nucleotides agree with TRBD1. CDR3 size: 16 residues. Germline loops: CDR1 SGHTA, CDR2 FQGNSA. With V trimmed by 2 bases and J by 6 bases, 9 bases remained unmatched. The chain's CDR3 is CASSLYDDRGGQPQHF. The CDR3 bases are TGTGCCAGCAGCTTATACGATGACAGGGGTGGTCAGCCCCAGCATTTT.